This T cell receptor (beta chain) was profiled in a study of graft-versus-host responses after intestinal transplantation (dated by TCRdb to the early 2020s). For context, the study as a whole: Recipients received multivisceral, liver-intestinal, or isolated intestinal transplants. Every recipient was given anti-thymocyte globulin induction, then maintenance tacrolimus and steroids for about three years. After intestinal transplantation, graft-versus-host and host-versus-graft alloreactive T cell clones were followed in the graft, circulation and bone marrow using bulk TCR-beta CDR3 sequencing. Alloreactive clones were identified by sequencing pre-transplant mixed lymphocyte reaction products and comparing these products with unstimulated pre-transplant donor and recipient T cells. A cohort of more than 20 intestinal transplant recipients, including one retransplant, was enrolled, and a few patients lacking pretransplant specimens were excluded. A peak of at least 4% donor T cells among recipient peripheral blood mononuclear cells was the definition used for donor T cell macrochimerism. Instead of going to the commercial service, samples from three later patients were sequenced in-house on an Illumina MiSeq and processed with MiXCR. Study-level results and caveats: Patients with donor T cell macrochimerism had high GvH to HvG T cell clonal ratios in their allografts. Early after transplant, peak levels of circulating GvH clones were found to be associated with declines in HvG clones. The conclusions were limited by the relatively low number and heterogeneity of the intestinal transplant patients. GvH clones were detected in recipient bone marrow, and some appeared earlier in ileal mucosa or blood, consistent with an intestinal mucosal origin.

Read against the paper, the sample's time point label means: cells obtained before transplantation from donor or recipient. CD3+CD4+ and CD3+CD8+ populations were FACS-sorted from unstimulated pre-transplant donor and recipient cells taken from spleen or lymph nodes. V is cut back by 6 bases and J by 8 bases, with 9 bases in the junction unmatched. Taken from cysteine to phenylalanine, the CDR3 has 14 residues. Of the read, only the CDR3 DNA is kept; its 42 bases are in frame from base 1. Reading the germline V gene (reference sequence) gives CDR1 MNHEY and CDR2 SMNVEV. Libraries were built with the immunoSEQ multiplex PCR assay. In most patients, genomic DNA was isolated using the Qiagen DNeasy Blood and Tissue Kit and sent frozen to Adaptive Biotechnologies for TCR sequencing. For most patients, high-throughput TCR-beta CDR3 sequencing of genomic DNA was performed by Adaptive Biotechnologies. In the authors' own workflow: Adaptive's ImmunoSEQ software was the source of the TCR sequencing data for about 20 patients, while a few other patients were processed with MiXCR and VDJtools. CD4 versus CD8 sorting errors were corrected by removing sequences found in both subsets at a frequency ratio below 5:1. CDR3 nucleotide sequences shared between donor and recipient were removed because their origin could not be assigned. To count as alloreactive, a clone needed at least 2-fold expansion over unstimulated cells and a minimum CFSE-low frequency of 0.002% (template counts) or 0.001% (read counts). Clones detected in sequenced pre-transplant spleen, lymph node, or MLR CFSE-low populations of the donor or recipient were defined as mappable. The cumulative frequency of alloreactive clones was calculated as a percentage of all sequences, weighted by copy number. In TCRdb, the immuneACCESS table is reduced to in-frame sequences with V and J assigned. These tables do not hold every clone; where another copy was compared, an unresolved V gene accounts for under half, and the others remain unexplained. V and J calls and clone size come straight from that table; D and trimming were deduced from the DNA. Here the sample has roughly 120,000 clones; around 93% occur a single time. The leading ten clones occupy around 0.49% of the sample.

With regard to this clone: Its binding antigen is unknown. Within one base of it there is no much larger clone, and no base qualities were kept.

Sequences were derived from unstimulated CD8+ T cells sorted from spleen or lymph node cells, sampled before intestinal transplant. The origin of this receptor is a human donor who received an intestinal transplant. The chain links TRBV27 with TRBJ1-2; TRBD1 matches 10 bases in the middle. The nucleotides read TGTGCCAGCAGGGGGACAGGGGAATATCGCGGCTACACCTTC. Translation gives CASRGTGEYRGYTF.